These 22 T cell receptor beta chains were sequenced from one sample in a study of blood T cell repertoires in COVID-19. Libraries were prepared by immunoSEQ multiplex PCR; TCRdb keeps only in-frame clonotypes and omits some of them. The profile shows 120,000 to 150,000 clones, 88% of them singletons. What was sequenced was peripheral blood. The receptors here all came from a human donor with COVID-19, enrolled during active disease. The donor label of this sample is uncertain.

The DNA for the CDR3 is TGTGCCAGTACCGGCGGCCAGGGTTTGGAACCCCAGCATTTT. This sequence encodes CASTGGQGLEPQHF. The genes are TRBV19 and TRBJ1-5; D may be TRBD1 (5 bases). CDR1 and CDR2 (germline): LNHDA, SQIVND (reference sequence). This CDR3 is 14 amino acids long. The V and J ends lost 7 bases and 10 bases respectively, with 20 bases between them.

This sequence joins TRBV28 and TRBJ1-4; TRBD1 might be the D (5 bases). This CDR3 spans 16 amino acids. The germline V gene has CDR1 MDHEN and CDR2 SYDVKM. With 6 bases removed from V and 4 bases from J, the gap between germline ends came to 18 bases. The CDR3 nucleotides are TGTGCCAGCAGCTCCCTTGCAGAGGGACTTAATGAAAAACTGTTTTTT. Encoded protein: CASSSLAEGLNEKLFF.

The DNA of the CDR3 is TGCGCCAGCGGGGGAGGGATGAACACTGAAGCTTTCTTT. As protein: CASGGGMNTEAFF. This sequence joins TRBV5-1 and TRBJ1-1; possible D gene TRBD1, 5 bases. V was pared by 7 bases and J by 0 bases, with 10 bases between. CDR3 length equals 13 residues. Germline assignment: CDR1 SGHRS and CDR2 YFSETQ.

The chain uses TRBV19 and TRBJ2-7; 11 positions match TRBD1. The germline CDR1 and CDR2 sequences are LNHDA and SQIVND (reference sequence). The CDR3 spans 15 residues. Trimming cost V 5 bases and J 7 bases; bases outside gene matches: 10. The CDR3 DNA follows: TGTGCCAGTAGTGACTCCGGGACAGGGGGTACAGAGCAGTACTTC. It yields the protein CASSDSGTGGTEQYF.

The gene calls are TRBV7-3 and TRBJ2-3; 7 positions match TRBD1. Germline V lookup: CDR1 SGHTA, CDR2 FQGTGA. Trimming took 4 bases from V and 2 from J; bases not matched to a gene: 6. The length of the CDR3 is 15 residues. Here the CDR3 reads CASSSPDRITDTQYF. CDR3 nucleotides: TGTGCCAGCAGCTCGCCGGACAGGATCACAGATACGCAGTATTTT.

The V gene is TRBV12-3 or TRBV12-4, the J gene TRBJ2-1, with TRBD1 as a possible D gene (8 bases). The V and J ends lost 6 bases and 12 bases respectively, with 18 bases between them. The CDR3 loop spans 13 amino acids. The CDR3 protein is CASSSGGQATQFF. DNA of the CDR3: TGTGCCAGCAGCTCGGGGGGACAGGCCACGCAGTTCTTC.

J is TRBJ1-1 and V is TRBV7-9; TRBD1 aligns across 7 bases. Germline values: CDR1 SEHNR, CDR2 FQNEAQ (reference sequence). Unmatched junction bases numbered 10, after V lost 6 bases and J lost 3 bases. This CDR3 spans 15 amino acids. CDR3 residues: CASRSNRGGDTEAFF. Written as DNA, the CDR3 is TGTGCCAGCAGATCAAACAGGGGTGGCGACACTGAAGCTTTCTTT.

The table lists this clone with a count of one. CDR3 sequence (DNA): TGCAGTGCTAGTCCGGTTTACAGGGACACAGATACGCAGTATTTT. This gives the protein CSASPVYRDTDTQYF. This sequence joins TRBV20-1 and TRBJ2-3, with a possible D match to TRBD1 (6 bases). The V and J ends lost 3 bases and 2 bases respectively, with 15 bases between them. CDR3 size: 15 residues. From germline, CDR1 is DFQATT and CDR2 SNEGSKA (reference sequence).

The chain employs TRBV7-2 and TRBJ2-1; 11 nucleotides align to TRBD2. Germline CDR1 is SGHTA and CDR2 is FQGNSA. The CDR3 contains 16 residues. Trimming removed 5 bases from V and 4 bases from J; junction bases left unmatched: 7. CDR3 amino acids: CASSPGTSGLYNEQFF. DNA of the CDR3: TGTGCCAGCAGCCCGGGGACTAGCGGATTGTACAATGAGCAGTTCTTC.

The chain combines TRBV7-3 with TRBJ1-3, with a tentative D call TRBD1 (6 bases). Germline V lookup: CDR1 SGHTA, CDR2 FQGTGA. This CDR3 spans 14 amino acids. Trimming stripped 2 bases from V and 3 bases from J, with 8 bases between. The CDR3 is CASSLAGVGNTIYF. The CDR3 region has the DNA TGTGCCAGCAGCTTAGCAGGGGTTGGAAACACCATATATTTT.

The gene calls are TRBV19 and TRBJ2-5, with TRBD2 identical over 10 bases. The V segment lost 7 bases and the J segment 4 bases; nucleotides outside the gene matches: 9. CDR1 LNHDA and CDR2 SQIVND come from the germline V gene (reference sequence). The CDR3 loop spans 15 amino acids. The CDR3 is CASTESRLAGETQYF. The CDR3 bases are TGTGCCAGTACCGAAAGCAGACTAGCGGGAGAGACCCAGTACTTC.

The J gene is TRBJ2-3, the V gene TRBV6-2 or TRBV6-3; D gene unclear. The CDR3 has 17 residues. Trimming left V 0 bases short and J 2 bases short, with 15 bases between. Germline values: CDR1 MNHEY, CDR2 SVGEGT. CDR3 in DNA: TGTGCCAGCAGTTACTCGACCAGACTTAACCCCACAGATACGCAGTATTTT. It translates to CASSYSTRLNPTDTQYF.

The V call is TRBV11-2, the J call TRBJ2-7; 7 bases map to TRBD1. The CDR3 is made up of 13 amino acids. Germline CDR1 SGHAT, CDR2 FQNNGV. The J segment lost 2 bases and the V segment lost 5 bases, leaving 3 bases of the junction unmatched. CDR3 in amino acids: CASSPGTAYEQYF. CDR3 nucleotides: TGTGCCAGCAGCCCAGGGACAGCCTACGAGCAGTACTTC.

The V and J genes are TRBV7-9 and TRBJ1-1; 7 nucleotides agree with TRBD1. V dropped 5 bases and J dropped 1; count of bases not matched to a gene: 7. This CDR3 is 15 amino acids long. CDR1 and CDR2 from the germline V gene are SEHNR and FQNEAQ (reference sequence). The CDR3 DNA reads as TGTGCCAGCAGCCCCGGCGGGACAGCGAACACTGAAGCTTTCTTT. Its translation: CASSPGGTANTEAFF.

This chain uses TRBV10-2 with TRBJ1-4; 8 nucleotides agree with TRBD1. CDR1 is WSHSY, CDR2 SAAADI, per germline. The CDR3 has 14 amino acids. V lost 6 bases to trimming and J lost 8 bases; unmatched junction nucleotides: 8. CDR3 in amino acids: CASRTSGTGEKLFF. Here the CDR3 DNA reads TGCGCCAGCAGAACATCCGGGACAGGAGAAAAACTGTTTTTT.

This CDR3 reads CASSVGANSPLHF. The DNA for the CDR3 is TGTGCCAGCAGCGTAGGGGCGAATTCACCCCTCCACTTT. The chain recombines TRBV9 with TRBJ1-6; D call uncertain. The V gene's germline CDR1 is SGDLS and CDR2 YYNGEE. The V gene lost 0 bases and the J gene lost 7 bases, with 5 bases spanning the gap. This CDR3 is built from 13 residues.

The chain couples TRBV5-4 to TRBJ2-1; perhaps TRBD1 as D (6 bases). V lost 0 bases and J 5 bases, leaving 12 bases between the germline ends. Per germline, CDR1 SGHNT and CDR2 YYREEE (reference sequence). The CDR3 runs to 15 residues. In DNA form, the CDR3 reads TGTGCCAGCAGCTTGGATGGGTCAGGGGACAATGAGCAGTTCTTC. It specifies CASSLDGSGDNEQFF.

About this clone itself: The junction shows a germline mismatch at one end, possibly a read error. CDR3 amino acids: CASSVARGGQYF. CDR3 nucleotides: TGTGCCAGCAGCGTAGCCCGGGGAGGGCAGTACTTC. The chain carries TRBV7-2 and TRBJ2-7; D might be TRBD2 (6 bases). The CDR3 runs to 12 residues. Germline V gives CDR1 SGHTA, CDR2 FQGNSA. The full variable domain, completed using reference TRBV7-2 and TRBJ2-7, is GAGVSQSPSNKVTEKGKDVELRCDPISGHTALYWYRQSLGQGLEFLIYFQGNSAPDKSGLPSDRFSAERTGGSVSTLTIQRTQQEDSAVYLCASSVARGGQYFGPGTRLTVT.

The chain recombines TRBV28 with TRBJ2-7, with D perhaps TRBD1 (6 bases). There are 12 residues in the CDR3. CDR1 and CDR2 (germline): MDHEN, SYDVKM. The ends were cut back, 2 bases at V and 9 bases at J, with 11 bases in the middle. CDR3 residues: CASSLPRQVQYF. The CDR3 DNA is TGTGCCAGCAGTTTACCTCGACAGGTGCAGTACTTC.

DNA of the CDR3: TGTGCCAGCAGTGAAAGGCGGACAGGGGGAAACACCATATATTTT. Its translation: CASSERRTGGNTIYF. V and J are TRBV6-1 and TRBJ1-3, with 8 bases matching TRBD1. Per the germline V gene, CDR1 is MNHNS and CDR2 is SASEGT. The CDR3 covers 15 residues. With V trimmed by 2 bases and J by 4 bases, 4 bases remained unmatched.

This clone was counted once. This CDR3 is CASSPGYSSDIATNEKLFF. DNA of the CDR3: TGCGCCAGCAGCCCGGGATACAGTTCTGACATCGCAACTAATGAAAAACTGTTTTTT. The chain couples TRBV5-1 to TRBJ1-4; no clear D. The CDR3 consists of 19 residues. Looked up from germline, CDR1 is SGHRS and CDR2 is YFSETQ. V gave up 4 bases and J gave up 0 bases, with 22 bases separating them. The full variable domain, in which reference TRBV5-1 and TRBJ1-4 provide the parts outside the CDR3, is KAGVTQTPRYLIKTRGQQVTLSCSPISGHRSVSWYQQTPGQGLQFLFEYFSETQRNKGNFPGRFSGRQFSNSRSEMNVSTLELGDSALYLCASSPGYSSDIATNEKLFFGSGTQLSVL.

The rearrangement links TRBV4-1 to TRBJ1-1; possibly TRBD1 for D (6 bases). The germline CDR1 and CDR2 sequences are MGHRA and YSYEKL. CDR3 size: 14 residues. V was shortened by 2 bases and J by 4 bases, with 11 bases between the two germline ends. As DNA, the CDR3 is TGCGCCAGCAGCCAACTACAGGGAATCACTGAAGCTTTCTTT. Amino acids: CASSQLQGITEAFF.